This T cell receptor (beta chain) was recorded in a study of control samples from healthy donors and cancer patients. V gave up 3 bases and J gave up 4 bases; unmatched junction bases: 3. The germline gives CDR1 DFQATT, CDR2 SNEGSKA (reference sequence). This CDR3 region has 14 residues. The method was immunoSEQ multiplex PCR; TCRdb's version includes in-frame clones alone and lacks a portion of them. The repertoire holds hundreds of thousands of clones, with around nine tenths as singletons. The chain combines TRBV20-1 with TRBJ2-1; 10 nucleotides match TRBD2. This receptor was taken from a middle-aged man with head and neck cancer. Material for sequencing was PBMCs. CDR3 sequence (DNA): TGCAGTGCTAGTGGACTAGCGGAATACAATGAGCAGTTCTTC. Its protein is CSASGLAEYNEQFF.